This TCR beta chain derives from a study of CD8 T cells in ankylosing spondylitis. TCRdb used MiXCR to reprocess the 5' RACE reads, holding one entry per CDR3 protein. The data hold some 120,000 distinct CDR3 sequences, with over 6.5% observed a single time. Study-level findings and limits: Apparently characteristic of ankylosing spondylitis blood was a TCR beta motif (fewer than ten highly homologous variants).

Trimming took off 0 bases at V and 2 bases at J, with 4 bases between the two ends. Germline loops: CDR1 ENHRY, CDR2 SYGVKD. This CDR3 region has 13 residues. As regards this clonotype: Antigen: not known.

The clonotype originates from a male donor with ankylosing spondylitis or in good health (not recorded which). The sequenced sample consisted of blood, either unsorted or a sorted T cell fraction (not recorded which). The chain links TRBV10-3 to TRBJ1-2; the D is unclear. The CDR3 DNA follows: TGTGCCATCAGTGAGTCGGAGAACTATGGCTACACCTTC. Residues: CAISESENYGYTF.